This T cell receptor beta chain is drawn from a study of blood T cell repertoires in COVID-19. Study background: T cells, B-cell-depleted T cells, or PBMCs provided the cDNA or gDNA that served as material.

This clone was picked up one time. Original processing methods: Estimation of nucleated cell counts relied on the amplification of reference gene primers. The data were produced by immunoSEQ multiplex PCR, yet TCRdb's version contains in-frame clones alone and is incomplete. V and J calls and clone size are given by that table; D and trimming were obtained from the DNA. In the table there are over 35,000 clones, roughly 80% of which are singletons. Trimming took 3 bases from V and 6 from J; bases not matched to a gene: 8. The CDR3 contains 14 residues. From germline, CDR1 is SGDLS and CDR2 YYNGEE. Sequencing used peripheral blood. The sequence derives from a human donor with acute or convalescent COVID-19. The donor label of this sample is uncertain. The chain links TRBV9 to TRBJ1-1, with TRBD1 identical over 7 bases. The CDR3 is CASSGTGLRSEAFF. The CDR3 nucleotides read TGTGCCAGCAGCGGGACAGGTCTACGGTCTGAAGCTTTCTTT.